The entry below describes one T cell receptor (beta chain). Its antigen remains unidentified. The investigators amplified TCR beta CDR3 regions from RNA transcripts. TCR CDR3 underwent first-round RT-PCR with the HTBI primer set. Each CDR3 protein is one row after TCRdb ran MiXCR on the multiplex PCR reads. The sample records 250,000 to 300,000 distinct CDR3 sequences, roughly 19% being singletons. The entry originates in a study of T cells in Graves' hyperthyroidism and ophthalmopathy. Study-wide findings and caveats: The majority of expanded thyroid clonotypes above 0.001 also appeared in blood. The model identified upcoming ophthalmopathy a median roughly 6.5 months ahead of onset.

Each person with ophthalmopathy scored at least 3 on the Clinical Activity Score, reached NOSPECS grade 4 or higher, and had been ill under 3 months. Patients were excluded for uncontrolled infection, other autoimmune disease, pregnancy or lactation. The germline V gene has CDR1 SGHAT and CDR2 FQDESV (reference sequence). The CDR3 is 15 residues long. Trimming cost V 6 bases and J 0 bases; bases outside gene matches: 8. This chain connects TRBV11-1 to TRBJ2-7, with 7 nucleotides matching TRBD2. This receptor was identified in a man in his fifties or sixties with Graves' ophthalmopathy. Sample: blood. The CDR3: CASRYSGSTSYEQYF. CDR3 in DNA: TGTGCCAGCAGATATAGCGGGTCAACCTCCTACGAGCAGTACTTC.